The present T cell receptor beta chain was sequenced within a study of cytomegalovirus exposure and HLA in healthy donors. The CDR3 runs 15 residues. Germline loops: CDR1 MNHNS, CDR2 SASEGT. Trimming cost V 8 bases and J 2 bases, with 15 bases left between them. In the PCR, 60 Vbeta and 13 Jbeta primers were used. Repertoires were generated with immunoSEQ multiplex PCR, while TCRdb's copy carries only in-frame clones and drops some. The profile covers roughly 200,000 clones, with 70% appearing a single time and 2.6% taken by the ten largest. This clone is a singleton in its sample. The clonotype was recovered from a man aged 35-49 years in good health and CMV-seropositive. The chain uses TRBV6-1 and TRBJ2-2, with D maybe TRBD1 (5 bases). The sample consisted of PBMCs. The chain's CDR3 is CASGIREVNTGELFF. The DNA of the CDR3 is TGTGCCAGCGGGATCAGGGAAGTCAACACCGGGGAGCTGTTTTTT.